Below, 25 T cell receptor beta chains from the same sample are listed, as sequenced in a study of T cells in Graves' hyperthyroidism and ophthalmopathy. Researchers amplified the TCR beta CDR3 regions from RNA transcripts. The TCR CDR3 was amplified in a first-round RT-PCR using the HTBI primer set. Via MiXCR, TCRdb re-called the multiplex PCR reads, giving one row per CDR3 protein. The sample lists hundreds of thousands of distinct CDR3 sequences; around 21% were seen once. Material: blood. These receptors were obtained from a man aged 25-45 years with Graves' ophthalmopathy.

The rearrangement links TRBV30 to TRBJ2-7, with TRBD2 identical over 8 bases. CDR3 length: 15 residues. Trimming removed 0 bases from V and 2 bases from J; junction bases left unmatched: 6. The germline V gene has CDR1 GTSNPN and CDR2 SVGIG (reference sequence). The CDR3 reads CAWSVGAGAAYEQYF. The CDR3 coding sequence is TGTGCCTGGAGTGTAGGAGCGGGAGCTGCCTACGAGCAGTACTTC.

Here the CDR3 DNA reads TGCGCCAGCAGCTTGGAGAGGTTGGGGTCACCCCTCCACTTT. Its translation: CASSLERLGSPLHF. The chain has TRBV5-1 and TRBJ1-6; D remains unclear. The CDR3 runs to 14 residues. Trimming took 0 bases from V and 10 from J, leaving 11 bases between them. Germline V gene data show CDR1 as SGHRS and CDR2 as YFSETQ.

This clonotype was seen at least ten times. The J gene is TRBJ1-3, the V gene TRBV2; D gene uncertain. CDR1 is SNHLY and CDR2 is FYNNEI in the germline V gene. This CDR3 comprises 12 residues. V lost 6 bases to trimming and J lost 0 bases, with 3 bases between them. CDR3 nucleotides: TGTGCCAGCAGCGGCTCTGGAAACACCATATATTTT. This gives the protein CASSGSGNTIYF.

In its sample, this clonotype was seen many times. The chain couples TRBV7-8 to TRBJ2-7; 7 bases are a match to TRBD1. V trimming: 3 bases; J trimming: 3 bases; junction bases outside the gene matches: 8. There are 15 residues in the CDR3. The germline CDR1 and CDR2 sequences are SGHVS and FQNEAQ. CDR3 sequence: CASSFPDRENYEQYF. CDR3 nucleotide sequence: TGTGCCAGCAGCTTCCCAGACAGGGAAAACTACGAGCAGTACTTC.

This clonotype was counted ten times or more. The CDR3: CASSPGLAITDTQYF. The CDR3 DNA reads TGTGCCAGCAGCCCCGGACTAGCAATCACAGATACGCAGTATTTT. The rearrangement joins TRBV3-1 to TRBJ2-3; 8 bases agree with TRBD2. Losses at the gene ends were 4 bases for V and 2 bases for J; bases not matched to a gene: 5. Germline lookup yields CDR1 LGHDT and CDR2 YNNKEL (reference sequence). CDR3 length: 15 amino acids.

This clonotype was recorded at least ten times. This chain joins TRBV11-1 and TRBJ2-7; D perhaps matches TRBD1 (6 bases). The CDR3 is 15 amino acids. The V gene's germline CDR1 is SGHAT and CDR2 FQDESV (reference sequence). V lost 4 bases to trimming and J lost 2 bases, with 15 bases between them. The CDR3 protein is CASSSFPGDTYEQYF. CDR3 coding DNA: TGTGCCAGCAGCTCCTTTCCAGGGGACACCTACGAGCAGTACTTC. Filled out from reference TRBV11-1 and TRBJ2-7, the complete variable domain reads EAEVAQSPRYKITEKSQAVAFWCDPISGHATLYWYRQILGQGPELLVQFQDESVVDDSQLPKDRFSAERLKGVDSTLKIQPAELGDSAMYLCASSSFPGDTYEQYFGPGTRLTVT.

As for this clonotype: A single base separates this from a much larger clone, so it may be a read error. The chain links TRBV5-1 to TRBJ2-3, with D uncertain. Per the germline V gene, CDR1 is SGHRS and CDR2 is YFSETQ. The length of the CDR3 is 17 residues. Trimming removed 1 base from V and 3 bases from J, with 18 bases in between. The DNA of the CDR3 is TGCGCCAGCAGCTTGTGTCCGGGTAAGGGATGGACAGATACGCAGTATTTT. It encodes CASSLCPGKGWTDTQYF.

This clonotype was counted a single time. CDR3: CASSTWPAGLGADTQYF. The CDR3 coding sequence is TGTGCCAGTAGTACCTGGCCCGCCGGGCTCGGGGCAGATACGCAGTATTTT. V and J are TRBV19 and TRBJ2-3; tentative D call: TRBD2 (5 bases). CDR3 length: 17 amino acids. Germline CDR1 is LNHDA and CDR2 is SQIVND (reference sequence). Deletions cut 4 bases from V and 4 bases from J, with 21 bases between.

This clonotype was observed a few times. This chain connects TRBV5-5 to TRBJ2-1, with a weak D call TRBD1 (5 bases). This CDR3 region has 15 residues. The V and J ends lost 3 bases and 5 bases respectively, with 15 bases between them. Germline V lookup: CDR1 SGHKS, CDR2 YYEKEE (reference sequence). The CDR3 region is CASSSRALGDNEQFF. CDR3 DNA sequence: TGTGCCAGCAGCTCCAGGGCCCTCGGCGACAATGAGCAGTTCTTC.

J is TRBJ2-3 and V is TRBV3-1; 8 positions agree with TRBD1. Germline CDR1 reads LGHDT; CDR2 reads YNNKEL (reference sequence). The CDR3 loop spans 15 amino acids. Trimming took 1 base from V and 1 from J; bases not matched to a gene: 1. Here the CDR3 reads CASSQGTGRTDTQYF. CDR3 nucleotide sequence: TGTGCCAGCAGCCAAGGGACAGGGCGCACAGATACGCAGTATTTT.

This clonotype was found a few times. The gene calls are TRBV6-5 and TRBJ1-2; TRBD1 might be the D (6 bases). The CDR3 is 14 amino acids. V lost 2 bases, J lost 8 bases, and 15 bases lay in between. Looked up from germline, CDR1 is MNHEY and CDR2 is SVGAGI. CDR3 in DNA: TGTGCCAGCAGTTACCCTGGGGGCCACGGGGGCTACACCTTC. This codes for CASSYPGGHGGYTF.

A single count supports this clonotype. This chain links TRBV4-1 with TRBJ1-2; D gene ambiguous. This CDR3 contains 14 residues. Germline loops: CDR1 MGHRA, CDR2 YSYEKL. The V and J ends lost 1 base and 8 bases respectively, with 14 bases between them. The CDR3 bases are TGCGCCAGCAGCCAAGTTTCGGGAATGGGGGGCTACACCTTC. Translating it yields CASSQVSGMGGYTF.

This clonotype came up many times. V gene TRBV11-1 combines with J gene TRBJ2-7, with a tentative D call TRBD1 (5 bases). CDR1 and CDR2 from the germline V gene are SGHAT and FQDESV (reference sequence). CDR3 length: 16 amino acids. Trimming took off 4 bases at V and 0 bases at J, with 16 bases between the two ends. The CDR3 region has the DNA TGTGCCAGCAGCTCAGGCATAGGGGCTGGCTCCTACGAGCAGTACTTC. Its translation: CASSSGIGAGSYEQYF.

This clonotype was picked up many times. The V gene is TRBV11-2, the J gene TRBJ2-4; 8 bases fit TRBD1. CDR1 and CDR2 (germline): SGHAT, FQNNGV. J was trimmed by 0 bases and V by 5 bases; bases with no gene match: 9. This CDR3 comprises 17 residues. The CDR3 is CASSRATGAPAKNIQYF. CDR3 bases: TGTGCCAGCAGCCGCGCGACAGGGGCACCAGCCAAAAACATTCAGTACTTC.

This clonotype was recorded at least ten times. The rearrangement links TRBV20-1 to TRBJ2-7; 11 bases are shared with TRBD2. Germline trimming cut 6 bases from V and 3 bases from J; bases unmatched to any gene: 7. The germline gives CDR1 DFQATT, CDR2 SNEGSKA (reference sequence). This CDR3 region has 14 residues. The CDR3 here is CSAHTSGRFYEQYF. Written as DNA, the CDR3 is TGCAGTGCGCATACTAGCGGGAGATTCTACGAGCAGTACTTC.

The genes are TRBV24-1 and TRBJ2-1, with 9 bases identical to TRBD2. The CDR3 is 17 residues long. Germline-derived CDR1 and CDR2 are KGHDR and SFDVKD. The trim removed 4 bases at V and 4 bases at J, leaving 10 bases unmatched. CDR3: CATSDSPGTSPYNEQFF. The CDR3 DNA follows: TGTGCCACCAGTGACTCCCCCGGGACTAGCCCTTACAATGAGCAGTTCTTC.

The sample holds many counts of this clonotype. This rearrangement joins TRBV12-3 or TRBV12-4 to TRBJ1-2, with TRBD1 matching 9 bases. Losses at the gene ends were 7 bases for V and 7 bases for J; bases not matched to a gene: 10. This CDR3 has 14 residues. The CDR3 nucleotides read TGTGCCAGCATCCTCGCCGGGACAGGGATTGGCTACACCTTC. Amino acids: CASILAGTGIGYTF.

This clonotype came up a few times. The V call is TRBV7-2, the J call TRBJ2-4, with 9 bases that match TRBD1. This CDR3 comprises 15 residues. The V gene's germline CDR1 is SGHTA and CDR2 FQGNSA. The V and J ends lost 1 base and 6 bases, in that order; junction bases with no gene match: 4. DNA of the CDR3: TGTGCCAGCAGCTTAGGGACAGGGGTGGGAAACATTCAGTACTTC. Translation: CASSLGTGVGNIQYF.

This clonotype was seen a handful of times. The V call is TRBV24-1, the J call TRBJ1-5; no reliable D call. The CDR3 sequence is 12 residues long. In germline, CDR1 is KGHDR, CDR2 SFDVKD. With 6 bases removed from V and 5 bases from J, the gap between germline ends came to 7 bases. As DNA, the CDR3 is TGTGCCACCAGTTTTAGGGATCAGCCCCAGCATTTT. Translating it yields CATSFRDQPQHF.

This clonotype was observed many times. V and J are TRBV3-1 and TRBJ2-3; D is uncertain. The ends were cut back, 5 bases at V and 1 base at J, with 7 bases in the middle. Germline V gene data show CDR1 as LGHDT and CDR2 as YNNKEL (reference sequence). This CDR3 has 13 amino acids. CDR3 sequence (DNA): TGTGCCAGCAGCAGGTCAGGCACAGATACGCAGTATTTT. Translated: CASSRSGTDTQYF.

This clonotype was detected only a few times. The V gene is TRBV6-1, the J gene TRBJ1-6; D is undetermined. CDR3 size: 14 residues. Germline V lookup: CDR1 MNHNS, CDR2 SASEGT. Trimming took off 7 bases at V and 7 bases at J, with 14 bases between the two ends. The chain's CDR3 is CASTHGRVNSPLHF. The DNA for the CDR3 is TGTGCCAGCACTCACGGACGGGTGAATTCACCCCTCCACTTT.

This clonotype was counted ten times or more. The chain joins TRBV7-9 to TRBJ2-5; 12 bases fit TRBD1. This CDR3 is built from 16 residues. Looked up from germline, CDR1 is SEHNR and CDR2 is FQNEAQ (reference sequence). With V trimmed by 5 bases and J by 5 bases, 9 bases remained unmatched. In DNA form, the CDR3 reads TGTGCCAGCAGCCATCCTGGGACAGGGGGCGAGGAGACCCAGTACTTC. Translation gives CASSHPGTGGEETQYF.

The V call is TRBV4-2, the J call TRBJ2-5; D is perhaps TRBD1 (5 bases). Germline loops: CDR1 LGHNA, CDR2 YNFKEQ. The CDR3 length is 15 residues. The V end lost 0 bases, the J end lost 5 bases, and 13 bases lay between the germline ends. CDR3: CASSQDPRGRETQYF. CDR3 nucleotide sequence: TGTGCCAGCAGCCAAGATCCTAGGGGCAGGGAGACCCAGTACTTC.

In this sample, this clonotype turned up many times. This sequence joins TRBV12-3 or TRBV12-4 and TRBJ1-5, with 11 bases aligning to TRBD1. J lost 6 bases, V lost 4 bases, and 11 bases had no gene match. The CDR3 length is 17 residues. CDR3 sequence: CASSSVPGTGGGQPQHF. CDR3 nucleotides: TGTGCCAGCAGTTCTGTCCCCGGGACAGGGGGTGGTCAGCCCCAGCATTTT.

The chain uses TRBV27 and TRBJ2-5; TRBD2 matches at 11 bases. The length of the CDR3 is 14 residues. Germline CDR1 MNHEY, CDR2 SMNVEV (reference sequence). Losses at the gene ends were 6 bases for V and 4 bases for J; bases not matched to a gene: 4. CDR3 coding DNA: TGTGCCAGCAGACTAGCGGGAGCAGGAGAGACCCAGTACTTC. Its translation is CASRLAGAGETQYF.